The present T cell receptor beta chain was sequenced within a study of blood T cell repertoires in COVID-19. Original processing methods: Nucleated cell number was recorded as an estimate derived from reference gene primer amplification. Clones were read by immunoSEQ multiplex PCR, and TCRdb kept only the in-frame ones, dropping some. V and J calls and clone size are as listed in that table; D and trimming were resolved from the DNA. Among 65,000 to 90,000 clones listed, about 87% were seen once. Unmatched junction bases numbered 6, after V lost 7 bases and J lost 4 bases. The germline gives CDR1 MNHEY, CDR2 SVGAGI. CDR3 length: 14 residues.

The chain joins TRBV6-5 to TRBJ1-1, with 10 bases aligning to TRBD1. Sequencing used peripheral blood. The source is a woman of 80 years or more with acute or convalescent COVID-19. The CDR3 sequence is CASTRDRGGTEAFF. The CDR3 DNA reads TGTGCCAGCACCCGGGACAGGGGAGGCACTGAAGCTTTCTTT.